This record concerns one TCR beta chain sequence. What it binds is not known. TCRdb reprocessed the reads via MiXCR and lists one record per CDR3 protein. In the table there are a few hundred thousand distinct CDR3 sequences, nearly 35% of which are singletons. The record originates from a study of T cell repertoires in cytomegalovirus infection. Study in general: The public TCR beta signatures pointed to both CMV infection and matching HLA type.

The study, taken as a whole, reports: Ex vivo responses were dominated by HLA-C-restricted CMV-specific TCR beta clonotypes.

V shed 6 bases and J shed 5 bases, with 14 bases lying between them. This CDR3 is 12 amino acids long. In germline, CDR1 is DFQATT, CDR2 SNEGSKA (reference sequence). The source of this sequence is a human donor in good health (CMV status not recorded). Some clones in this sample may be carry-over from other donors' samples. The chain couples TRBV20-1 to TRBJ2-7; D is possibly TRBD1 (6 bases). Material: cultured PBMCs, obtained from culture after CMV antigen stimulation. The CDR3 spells CSAHQGSHEQYF. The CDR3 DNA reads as TGCAGTGCCCATCAGGGGAGCCACGAGCAGTACTTC.